This T cell receptor beta chain was retrieved from a study of cytomegalovirus exposure and HLA in healthy donors. On the study more broadly: The use of the same platform for the approximately 130 validation repertoires and the roughly 700 first-cohort repertoires was reported by a later analysis.

The CDR3 consists of 15 residues. V was trimmed by 2 bases and J by 6 bases, leaving 17 bases between them. Looked up from germline, CDR1 is MNHNY and CDR2 is SVGAGI (reference sequence). The assay was immunoSEQ multiplex PCR, and TCRdb's table has in-frame clones only and misses some. The data contain roughly 330,000 clones, approximately 90% of them singletons. This clone has a single count. Its antigen is still unknown. Study-wide points: Investigators reported fewer than 200 TCR beta chains as tied to cytomegalovirus. As was reported, the classifier diagnosed cytomegalovirus status with high specificity and sensitivity.

Sequencing was done on a sample of PBMCs. This TCR was recovered from a woman aged 25 to 39 in good health and CMV-seropositive. V is TRBV6-6 and J is TRBJ2-7; TRBD2 might be the D (5 bases). The DNA of the CDR3 is TGTGCCAGCAGTTACCCAGCTAGCTCGGCCTCCGAGCAGTACTTC. It yields the protein CASSYPASSASEQYF.